This TCR beta chain was recorded in a study of blood T cells in healthy people across ages. With a J-beta primer mix and a sample-barcoded 5' primer, a second PCR ran about 7 to 12 cycles. MiXCR, run by TCRdb on the 5' RACE reads, gives a single entry per CDR3 protein. The sample consists of hundreds of thousands of distinct CDR3 sequences, about 20% of them appearing once. The CDR3 length is 15 residues. V lost 7 bases, J lost 5 bases, and 9 bases stayed unmatched. Per germline, CDR1 SGHRS and CDR2 YFSETQ. The TCR sequence derives from a man between 65 and 85 years old in good health. Material for sequencing was blood. J is TRBJ2-2 and V is TRBV5-1; 9 bases are a match to TRBD1. CDR3: CASQLGQGKTGELFF. In DNA form, the CDR3 reads TGCGCCAGCCAACTAGGACAGGGGAAAACCGGGGAGCTGTTTTTT. Complete variable domain (other parts from reference TRBV5-1 and TRBJ2-2): KAGVTQTPRYLIKTRGQQVTLSCSPISGHRSVSWYQQTPGQGLQFLFEYFSETQRNKGNFPGRFSGRQFSNSRSEMNVSTLELGDSALYLCASQLGQGKTGELFFGEGSRLTVL.